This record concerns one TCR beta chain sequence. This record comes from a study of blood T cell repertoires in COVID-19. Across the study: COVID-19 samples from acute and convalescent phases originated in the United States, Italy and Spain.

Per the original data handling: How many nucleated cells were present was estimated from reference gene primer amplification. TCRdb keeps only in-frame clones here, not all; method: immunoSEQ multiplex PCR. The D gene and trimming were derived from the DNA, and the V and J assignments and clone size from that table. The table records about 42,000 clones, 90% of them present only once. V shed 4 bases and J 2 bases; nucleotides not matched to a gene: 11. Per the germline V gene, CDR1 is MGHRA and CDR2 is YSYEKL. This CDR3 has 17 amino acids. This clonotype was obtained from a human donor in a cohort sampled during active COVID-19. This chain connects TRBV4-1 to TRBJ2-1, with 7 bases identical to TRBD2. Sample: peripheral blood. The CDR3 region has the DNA TGCGCCAGCAGCCGCCAACTAGCGATGCCCACCTACAATGAGCAGTTCTTC. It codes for CASSRQLAMPTYNEQFF.